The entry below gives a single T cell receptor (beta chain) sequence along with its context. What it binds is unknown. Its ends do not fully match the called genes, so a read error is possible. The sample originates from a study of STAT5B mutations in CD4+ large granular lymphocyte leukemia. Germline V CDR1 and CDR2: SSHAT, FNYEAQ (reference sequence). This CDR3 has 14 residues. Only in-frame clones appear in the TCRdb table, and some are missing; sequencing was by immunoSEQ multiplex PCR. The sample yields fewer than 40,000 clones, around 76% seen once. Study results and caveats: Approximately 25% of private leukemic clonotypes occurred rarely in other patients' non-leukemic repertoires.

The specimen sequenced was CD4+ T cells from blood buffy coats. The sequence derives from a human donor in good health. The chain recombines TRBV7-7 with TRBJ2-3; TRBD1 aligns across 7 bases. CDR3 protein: CASSLGQGTDTQYF. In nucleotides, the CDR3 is TGTGCTAGCAGCTTAGGACAGGGCACAGATACGCAGTATTTT.